This T cell receptor (beta chain) was profiled in a study of T cell responses to AZD1222 COVID-19 vaccine. Turning to the study itself: Samples with a second dose at about 4 or about 12 weeks were pooled together. Overall study findings and caveats: The donor group comprised mostly white British people and more females; the analysis possibly underestimated clonal diversity. Sampled repertoires all dated from after the peak T cell response. Two doses of AZD1222 preceded a rise in Spike-specific TCR breadth and depth.

Of note for this clone: Its antigen is undetermined.

V shed 1 base and J shed 0 bases, with 10 bases lying between them. The germline gives CDR1 LGHDT, CDR2 YNNKEL (reference sequence). This CDR3 is built from 17 residues. Here immunoSEQ multiplex PCR was the method, and the copy in TCRdb shows in-frame clones only, minus some. The table lists roughly 140,000 clones, about 91% of them singletons. The specimen comprised peripheral blood, sampled on day 0 of AZD1222 vaccination. This receptor was identified in an adult in good health. J is TRBJ2-6 and V is TRBV3-1 (or the pseudogene TRBV3-2); the D is unclear. CDR3 DNA sequence: TGTGCCAGCAGCCAAGGGTGGGCAGCCTCTGGGGCCAACGTCCTGACTTTC. It yields the protein CASSQGWAASGANVLTF.